This T cell receptor (beta chain) was recovered during a study of T cells in Graves' hyperthyroidism and ophthalmopathy. Study-wide results and limits: The model anticipated ophthalmopathy a median around six months pre-onset.

Amplification targeted TCR beta CDR3 regions from RNA transcripts. The primer set for the first-round RT-PCR of the TCR CDR3 was HTBI. TCRdb used MiXCR to reprocess the multiplex PCR reads, holding one entry per CDR3 protein. The table includes approximately 410,000 distinct CDR3 sequences, around 13% detected once. Trimming stripped 8 bases from V and 4 bases from J, with 11 bases between. The CDR3 loop spans 13 amino acids. CDR1 is SNHLY and CDR2 is FYNNEI in the germline V gene. This clonotype has a count of ten or more. Its antigen is as yet unknown. The sample consisted of blood. J is TRBJ2-2 and V is TRBV2, with D possibly matching TRBD1 (6 bases). The receptor was derived from a woman aged 18-29 years with Graves' hyperthyroidism. The CDR3 is CASAPRGTGELFF. CDR3 DNA: TGTGCCAGCGCTCCCAGGGGCACCGGGGAGCTGTTTTTT.